These 32 T cell receptor beta chains were sequenced from one sample in a study of T cell responses to AZD1222 COVID-19 vaccine. TCRdb's copy holds only in-frame clones and misses some; the assay was immunoSEQ multiplex PCR. The sample includes 140,000 to 150,000 clones, roughly 88% of them seen just once. The sample here was peripheral blood, taken 28 days after the second dose of the MenACWY control vaccine. These receptors all come from an adult who received the MenACWY meningococcal vaccine as a control.

This chain connects TRBV27 to TRBJ1-1; no reliable D call. Trimming stripped 4 bases from V and 1 base from J, with 7 bases between. CDR3 length: 13 amino acids. Germline V gene sequence: CDR1 MNHEY, CDR2 SMNVEV (reference sequence). The CDR3 bases are TGTGCCAGCAGTTACGGGAAGAACACTGAAGCTTTCTTT. Translated, it gives CASSYGKNTEAFF.

The chain links TRBV4-3 to TRBJ2-6; D call uncertain. CDR3 length equals 16 residues. V was pared by 0 bases and J by 0 bases, with 6 bases between. Germline assignment: CDR1 LGHNA and CDR2 YSLEER. Here the CDR3 DNA reads TGCGCCAGCAGCCAAGACACGTCCTCTGGGGCCAACGTCCTGACTTTC. Its translation is CASSQDTSSGANVLTF.

The chain is built from TRBV5-1 and TRBJ2-5; the D gene is possibly TRBD1 (5 bases). The CDR3 has 14 amino acids. Germline values: CDR1 SGHRS, CDR2 YFSETQ. Trimming left V 0 bases short and J 5 bases short, with 11 bases between. The CDR3 nucleotides are TGCGCCAGCAGCTTGGAAGGGGCGGTGGAGACCCAGTACTTC. Its protein is CASSLEGAVETQYF.

This clone occurred a few times. J is TRBJ2-2 and V is TRBV6-4; TRBD2 matches 7 bases. Germline lookup yields CDR1 MRHNA and CDR2 SNTAGT. Unmatched junction bases numbered 6, after V lost 0 bases and J lost 2 bases. This CDR3 spans 17 amino acids. The CDR3 protein is CASSDSASGSNTGELFF. DNA of the CDR3: TGTGCCAGCAGTGACTCGGCTAGCGGCTCCAACACCGGGGAGCTGTTTTTT.

The V gene is TRBV7-2, the J gene TRBJ2-7; D not resolved. V was shortened by 4 bases and J by 0 bases, with 16 bases between the two germline ends. Germline V gene data show CDR1 as SGHTA and CDR2 as FQGNSA. CDR3 size: 16 residues. For the CDR3, the DNA is TGTGCCAGCAGCTACCTTATTGGGCTCAGCTCCTACGAGCAGTACTTC. Translating it yields CASSYLIGLSSYEQYF.

The chain links TRBV5-8 to TRBJ2-7; 8 positions agree with TRBD2. J gave up 4 bases and V 3 bases, and 3 bases lay outside the gene matches. CDR1 is SGHTS and CDR2 is YDEGEE in the germline V gene. The CDR3 totals 13 residues. In nucleotides, the CDR3 is TGTGCCAGCAGCTGGGGCGGGGGGTACGAGCAGTACTTC. Translated: CASSWGGGYEQYF.

This chain links TRBV7-2 with TRBJ2-7; D perhaps matches TRBD2 (6 bases). Germline V gene sequence: CDR1 SGHTA, CDR2 FQGNSA. V shed 5 bases and J shed 6 bases, with 14 bases lying between them. The CDR3 covers 13 residues. Here the CDR3 DNA reads TGTGCCAGCAGCACCTCCCCAGCGGGCGAGCAGTACTTC. It translates to CASSTSPAGEQYF.

The rearrangement links TRBV20-1 to TRBJ1-1, with D unresolved. V lost 4 bases to trimming and J lost 1 base, with 4 bases between them. The CDR3 runs to 11 residues. Germline CDR1 is DFQATT and CDR2 is SNEGSKA (reference sequence). The CDR3, as DNA: TGCAGTGCTACTGGGAACACTGAAGCTTTCTTT. As protein: CSATGNTEAFF.

The chain is built from TRBV18 and TRBJ1-2; maybe TRBD1 (5 bases). Germline assignment: CDR1 KGHSH and CDR2 LQKENI. This CDR3 is built from 15 residues. Trimming took 4 bases from V and 3 from J, leaving 15 bases between them. CDR3 nucleotide sequence: TGTGCCAGCTCACTTGGACCGGGGGGTGACTATGGCTACACCTTC. Its translation: CASSLGPGGDYGYTF.

This clone was detected once. The V call is TRBV19, the J call TRBJ1-5; D is unclear. With 1 base removed from V and 2 bases from J, the gap between germline ends came to 12 bases. There are 16 residues in the CDR3. Germline V CDR1 and CDR2: LNHDA, SQIVND (reference sequence). The CDR3, as DNA: TGTGCCAGTAGTATAGGCCCAGGATGGGGCAATCAGCCCCAGCATTTT. This gives the protein CASSIGPGWGNQPQHF.

This chain links TRBV5-1 with TRBJ2-7; TRBD2 matches at 10 bases. Germline-derived CDR1 and CDR2 are SGHRS and YFSETQ. The CDR3 runs to 16 residues. The V gene end was trimmed by 4 bases and the J gene end by 7 bases; junction bases not matched to a gene: 14. DNA for the CDR3: TGCGCCAGCAGCCCCGGACGAGCGGGAGGGCCATGGGAGCAGTACTTC. It yields the protein CASSPGRAGGPWEQYF.

The chain joins TRBV19 to TRBJ1-1; a possible D gene is TRBD1 (5 bases). The CDR3 is 14 residues long. Trimming removed 6 bases at V and 8 bases at J, with 19 bases between. Germline lookup yields CDR1 LNHDA and CDR2 SQIVND (reference sequence). CDR3 region: CASRVLQGRGEAFF. The CDR3 region has the DNA TGTGCCAGTAGGGTTTTGCAGGGCCGGGGGGAAGCTTTCTTT.

V is TRBV7-6 and J is TRBJ2-7; D call uncertain. This CDR3 region has 15 residues. CDR1 and CDR2 from the germline V gene are SGHVS and FNYEAQ. V was clipped by 1 base and J by 5 bases, with 15 bases between them. The CDR3 here is CASSLVLGEGHEQYF. The CDR3, as DNA: TGTGCCAGCAGCTTAGTCCTTGGGGAAGGCCACGAGCAGTACTTC.

The genes are TRBV3-1 (or the pseudogene TRBV3-2) and TRBJ2-2; either TRBD1 or TRBD2 may supply D (5 bases each). The CDR3 totals 15 residues. Germline loops: CDR1 LGHDT, CDR2 YNNKEL (reference sequence). V lost 1 base to trimming and J lost 3 bases, with 9 bases between them. In DNA form, the CDR3 reads TGTGCCAGCAGCCAAGCAGGGAGTGACACCGGGGAGCTGTTTTTT. This gives the protein CASSQAGSDTGELFF.

This clone appeared a few times. This chain joins TRBV12-3 or TRBV12-4 and TRBJ2-7; D is ambiguous. V was cut by 4 bases and J by 2 bases, with 9 bases left in between. This CDR3 contains 13 residues. CDR3 in amino acids: CASSSQQTYEQYF. The CDR3 region has the DNA TGTGCCAGCAGTTCACAGCAGACCTACGAGCAGTACTTC.

CDR3 nucleotide sequence: TGTGCCAGCAGCTTAGCCCCCTCTGCCTACAATGAGCAGTTCTTC. Translated, it gives CASSLAPSAYNEQFF. The chain combines TRBV11-2 with TRBJ2-1; D gene unclear. Germline-derived CDR1 and CDR2 are SGHAT and FQNNGV. The V and J ends lost 1 base and 2 bases respectively, with 9 bases between them. The CDR3 is 15 amino acids.

The CDR3 spells CASSRSGGSEKLFF. The CDR3 DNA is TGTGCCAGCAGCCGCTCGGGGGGGTCGGAAAAACTGTTTTTT. This chain joins TRBV3-1 (or the pseudogene TRBV3-2) and TRBJ1-4, with D perhaps TRBD1 (5 bases). Deletions cut 4 bases from V and 8 bases from J, with 14 bases between. The CDR3 has 14 residues. CDR1 and CDR2 from the germline V gene are LGHDT and YNNKEL (reference sequence).

The CDR3 sequence: CASSDSGRGPVNEQFF. CDR3 sequence (DNA): TGTGCCAGCAGTGACTCGGGTAGGGGGCCGGTCAATGAGCAGTTCTTC. The chain is built from TRBV6-4 and TRBJ2-1; TRBD1 agrees at 7 bases. The CDR3 covers 16 residues. V lost 0 bases, J lost 6 bases, and 8 bases stayed unmatched. Germline lookup yields CDR1 MRHNA and CDR2 SNTAGT.

The chain is built from TRBV19 and TRBJ1-1; D remains ambiguous. Germline V gene sequence: CDR1 LNHDA, CDR2 SQIVND (reference sequence). This CDR3 spans 16 amino acids. The V end was cut by 8 bases, the J end by 0 bases, with 19 bases between. In DNA, the CDR3 is TGTGCCAGTGCTGGGGAGGTAGGTAGAGTGAACACTGAAGCTTTCTTT. Residues: CASAGEVGRVNTEAFF.

This clone was recorded a few times. The rearrangement links TRBV2 to TRBJ1-5, with a possible D match to TRBD1 (5 bases). This CDR3 is 16 amino acids long. V lost 5 bases, J lost 0 bases, and 14 bases lay in between. Germline V CDR1 and CDR2: SNHLY, FYNNEI. CDR3 sequence reads: CASSPGGKHSNQPQHF. The CDR3 DNA sequence: TGTGCCAGCAGTCCCGGGGGGAAACATAGCAATCAGCCCCAGCATTTT.

The gene calls are TRBV6-5 and TRBJ1-2, with D perhaps TRBD1 (5 bases). The germline CDR1 and CDR2 sequences are MNHEY and SVGAGI. The germline V and J ends were trimmed by 1 base and 8 bases, with 8 bases remaining between them. The CDR3 totals 12 residues. CDR3 nucleotides: TGTGCCAGCAGTTACTTTGAGGGGGGCTACACCTTC. As protein: CASSYFEGGYTF.

The genes are TRBV7-3 and TRBJ2-3, with D hard to call. The CDR3 sequence is 15 residues long. Germline CDR1 reads SGHTA; CDR2 reads FQGTGA. The V and J ends lost 7 bases and 0 bases respectively, with 14 bases between them. The DNA for the CDR3 is TGTGCCAGCACCCCATCTAGTTCTAGCACAGATACGCAGTATTTT. Encoded protein: CASTPSSSSTDTQYF.

V usage is TRBV18 and J usage is TRBJ1-1; no definite D call. Germline V gene lookup returns CDR1 KGHSH and CDR2 LQKENI. V lost 3 bases and J lost 1, with 15 bases in between. There are 16 residues in the CDR3. The DNA of the CDR3 is TGTGCCAGCTCACCGACTCAATGGGGTGGGAACACTGAAGCTTTCTTT. It specifies CASSPTQWGGNTEAFF. Full variable domain (missing parts from reference TRBV18 and TRBJ1-1): NAGVMQNPRHLVRRRGQEARLRCSPMKGHSHVYWYRQLPEEGLKFMVYLQKENIIDESGMPKERFSAEFPKEGPSILRIQQVVRGDSAAYFCASSPTQWGGNTEAFFGQGTRLTVV.

V usage is TRBV19 and J usage is TRBJ2-2; either TRBD1 or TRBD2 may fit D (5 bases each). Germline lookup yields CDR1 LNHDA and CDR2 SQIVND (reference sequence). Trimming took off 1 base at V and 5 bases at J, with 11 bases between the two ends. CDR3 length: 15 amino acids. This CDR3 reads CASSIGPGPTGELFF. The CDR3 nucleotides read TGTGCCAGTAGTATAGGCCCGGGGCCTACCGGGGAGCTGTTTTTT.

V usage is TRBV18 and J usage is TRBJ1-6, with 9 nucleotides matching TRBD1. Germline V gene data show CDR1 as KGHSH and CDR2 as LQKENI. The CDR3 loop spans 15 amino acids. V lost 1 base and J lost 10; bases outside the gene matches: 5. CDR3 coding DNA: TGTGCCAGCTCACCACGGACAGGGGCTACCTCACCCCTCCACTTT. Its translation: CASSPRTGATSPLHF.

The chain combines TRBV19 with TRBJ2-7; TRBD1 matches 8 bases. With 7 bases clipped from V and 2 bases from J, the junction kept 10 bases outside the gene matches. The germline gives CDR1 LNHDA, CDR2 SQIVND (reference sequence). This CDR3 contains 15 residues. The CDR3 DNA reads as TGTGCCAGTATCATTAGAGGGACAGGTACCTACGAGCAGTACTTC. This sequence encodes CASIIRGTGTYEQYF. The full variable domain, with the rest looked up from reference TRBV19 and TRBJ2-7, is DGGITQSPKYLFRKEGQNVTLSCEQNLNHDAMYWYRQDPGQGLRLIYYSQIVNDFQKGDIAEGYSVSREKKESFPLTVTSAQKNPTAFYLCASIIRGTGTYEQYFGPGTRLTVT.

This chain links TRBV2 with TRBJ1-1; TRBD1 agrees at 7 bases. Germline V gene sequence: CDR1 SNHLY, CDR2 FYNNEI. The CDR3 is made up of 16 amino acids. Trimming removed 6 bases from V and 0 bases from J; junction bases left unmatched: 10. The CDR3 protein is CASRVLRDRLNTEAFF. DNA for the CDR3: TGTGCCAGCAGAGTACTCAGGGACAGATTGAACACTGAAGCTTTCTTT. Variable domain in full (rest from reference TRBV2 and TRBJ1-1): EPEVTQTPSHQVTQMGQEVILRCVPISNHLYFYWYRQILGQKVEFLVSFYNNEISEKSEIFDDQFSVERPDGSNFTLKIRSTKLEDSAMYFCASRVLRDRLNTEAFFGQGTRLTVV.

V and J are TRBV28 and TRBJ2-3; D may correspond to TRBD1 or TRBD2 (5 bases each). V was pared by 6 bases and J by 6 bases, with 16 bases between. The CDR3 has 14 amino acids. Germline V gene lookup returns CDR1 MDHEN and CDR2 SYDVKM. CDR3 in amino acids: CASRSGTPVDTQYF. The CDR3 nucleotides are TGTGCCAGCAGGTCCGGGACGCCGGTGGATACGCAGTATTTT.

V and J are TRBV9 and TRBJ1-5, with 9 bases that match TRBD1. The CDR3 is 15 amino acids. After removal of 2 bases from V and 7 bases from J, the junction contained 7 bases not matched to a gene. Germline-derived CDR1 and CDR2 are SGDLS and YYNGEE. The CDR3 spells CASSVGGQGSQPQHF. The CDR3 DNA reads as TGTGCCAGCAGCGTGGGGGGACAGGGCTCACAGCCCCAGCATTTT.

The chain recombines TRBV18 with TRBJ2-1; 12 bases agree with TRBD2. Germline V gene lookup returns CDR1 KGHSH and CDR2 LQKENI. The CDR3 runs 18 residues. V lost 1 base to trimming and J lost 5 bases; unmatched junction nucleotides: 9. This CDR3 reads CASSPQLAGGGGNNEQFF. Written as DNA, the CDR3 is TGTGCCAGCTCACCACAACTAGCGGGAGGTGGGGGTAACAATGAGCAGTTCTTC.

The CDR3 DNA reads TGTGCCAGCAGCGGACAGGGCTCCTATAATTCACCCCTCCACTTT. Translated: CASSGQGSYNSPLHF. The chain recombines TRBV28 with TRBJ1-6, with 8 bases lining up with TRBD1. The ends lost 6 bases at V and 0 bases at J; junction bases unmatched: 1. CDR3 length equals 15 residues. Germline V lookup: CDR1 MDHEN, CDR2 SYDVKM.

The chain recombines TRBV6-5 with TRBJ2-7; possibly TRBD2 for D (5 bases). CDR1 is MNHEY and CDR2 is SVGAGI in the germline V gene. Trimming took 6 bases from V and 2 from J, leaving 17 bases between them. The length of the CDR3 is 15 residues. This CDR3 is CASSSGPGSAYEQYF. The CDR3 DNA reads as TGTGCCAGCAGCTCCGGGCCCGGTAGCGCCTACGAGCAGTACTTC.